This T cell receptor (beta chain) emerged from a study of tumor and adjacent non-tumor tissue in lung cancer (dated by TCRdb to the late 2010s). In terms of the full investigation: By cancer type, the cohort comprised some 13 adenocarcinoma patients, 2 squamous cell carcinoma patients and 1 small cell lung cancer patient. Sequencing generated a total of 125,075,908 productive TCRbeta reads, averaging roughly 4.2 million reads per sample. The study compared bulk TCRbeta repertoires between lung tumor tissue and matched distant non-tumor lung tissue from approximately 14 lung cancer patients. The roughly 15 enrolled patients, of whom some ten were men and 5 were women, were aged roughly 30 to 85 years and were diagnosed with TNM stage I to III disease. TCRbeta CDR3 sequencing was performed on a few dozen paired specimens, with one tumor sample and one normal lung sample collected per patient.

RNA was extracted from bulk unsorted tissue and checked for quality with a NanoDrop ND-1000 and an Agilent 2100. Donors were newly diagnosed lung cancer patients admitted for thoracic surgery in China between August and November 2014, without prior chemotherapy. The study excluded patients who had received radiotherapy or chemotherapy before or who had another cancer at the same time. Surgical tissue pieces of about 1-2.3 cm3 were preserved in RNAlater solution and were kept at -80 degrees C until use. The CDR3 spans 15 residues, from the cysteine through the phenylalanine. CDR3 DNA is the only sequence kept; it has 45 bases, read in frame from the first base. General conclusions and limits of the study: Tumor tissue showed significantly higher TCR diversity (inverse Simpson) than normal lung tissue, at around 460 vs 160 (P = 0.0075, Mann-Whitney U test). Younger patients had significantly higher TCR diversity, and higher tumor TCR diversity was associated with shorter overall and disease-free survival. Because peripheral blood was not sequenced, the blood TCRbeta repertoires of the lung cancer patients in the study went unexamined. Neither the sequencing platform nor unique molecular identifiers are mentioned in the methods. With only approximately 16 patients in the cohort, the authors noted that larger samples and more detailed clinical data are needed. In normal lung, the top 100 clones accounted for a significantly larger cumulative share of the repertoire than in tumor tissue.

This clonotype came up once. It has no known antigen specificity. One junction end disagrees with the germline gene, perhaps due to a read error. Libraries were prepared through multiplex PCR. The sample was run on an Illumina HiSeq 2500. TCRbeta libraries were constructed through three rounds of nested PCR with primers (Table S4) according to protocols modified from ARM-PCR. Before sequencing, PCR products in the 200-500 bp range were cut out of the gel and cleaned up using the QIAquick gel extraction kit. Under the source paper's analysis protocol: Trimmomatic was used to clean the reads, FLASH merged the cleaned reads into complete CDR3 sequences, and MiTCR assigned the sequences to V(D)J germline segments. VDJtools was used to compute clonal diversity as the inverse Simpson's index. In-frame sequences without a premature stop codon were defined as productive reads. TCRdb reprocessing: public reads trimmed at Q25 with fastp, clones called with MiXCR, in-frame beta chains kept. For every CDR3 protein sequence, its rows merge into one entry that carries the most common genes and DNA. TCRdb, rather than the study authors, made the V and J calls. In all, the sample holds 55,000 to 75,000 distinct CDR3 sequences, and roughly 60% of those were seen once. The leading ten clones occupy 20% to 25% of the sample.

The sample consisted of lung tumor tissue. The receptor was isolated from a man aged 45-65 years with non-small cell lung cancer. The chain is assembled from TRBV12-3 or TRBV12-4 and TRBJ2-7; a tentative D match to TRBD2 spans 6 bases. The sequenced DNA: TGTGCCAGCAGTTTAAAGGCGGGGCCCTCCTACAAGCAGTACTTC. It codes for CASSLKAGPSYKQYF.